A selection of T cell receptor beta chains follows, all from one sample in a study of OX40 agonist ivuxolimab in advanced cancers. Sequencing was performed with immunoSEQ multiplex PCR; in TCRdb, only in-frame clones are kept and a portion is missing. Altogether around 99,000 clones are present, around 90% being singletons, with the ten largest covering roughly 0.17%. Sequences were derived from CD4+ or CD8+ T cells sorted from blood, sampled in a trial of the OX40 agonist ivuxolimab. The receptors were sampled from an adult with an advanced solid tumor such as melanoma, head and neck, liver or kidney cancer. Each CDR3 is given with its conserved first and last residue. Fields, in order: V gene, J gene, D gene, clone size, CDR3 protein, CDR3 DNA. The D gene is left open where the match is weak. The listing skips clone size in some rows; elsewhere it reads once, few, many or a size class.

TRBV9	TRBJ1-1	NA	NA	CASSVATSGTEAFF	TGTGCCAGCAGCGTTGCGACATCAGGGACTGAAGCTTTCTTT
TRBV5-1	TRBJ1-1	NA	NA	CASSLGAGTLNTEAFF	TGCGCCAGCAGCTTAGGGGCAGGAACGTTGAACACTGAAGCTTTCTTT
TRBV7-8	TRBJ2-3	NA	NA	CASSLSQTTDTQYF	TGTGCCAGCAGCTTGTCGCAGACCACAGATACGCAGTATTTT
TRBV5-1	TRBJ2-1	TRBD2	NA	CASSSRLLGGNEQFF	TGCGCCAGCAGCTCCAGGCTACTGGGGGGGAATGAGCAGTTCTTC
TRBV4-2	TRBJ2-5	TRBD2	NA	CASSAGTTFQETQYF	TGTGCCAGCAGCGCAGGGACTACGTTCCAAGAGACCCAGTACTTC
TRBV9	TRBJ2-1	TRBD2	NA	CASSPRAGGDNEQFF	TGTGCCAGCAGCCCTCGAGCGGGGGGGGACAATGAGCAGTTCTTC
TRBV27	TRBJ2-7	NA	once	CASSEWYSSYEQYF	TGTGCCAGCAGTGAATGGTACAGCTCCTACGAGCAGTACTTC
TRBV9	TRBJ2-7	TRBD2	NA	CASSVDSGSLGEQYF	TGTGCCAGCAGTGTCGATAGCGGGAGTTTAGGTGAGCAGTACTTC
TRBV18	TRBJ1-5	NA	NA	CASQDSNSNQPQHF	TGTGCCAGCCAGGACAGTAATAGCAATCAGCCCCAGCATTTT
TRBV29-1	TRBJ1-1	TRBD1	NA	CSVRKGDRGPEAFF	TGCAGCGTTAGGAAGGGGGACAGGGGCCCTGAAGCTTTCTTT
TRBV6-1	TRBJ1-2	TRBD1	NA	CASSEYRADRGYGYTF	TGTGCCAGCAGTGAATATAGGGCGGACAGGGGCTATGGCTACACCTTC
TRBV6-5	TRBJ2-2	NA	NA	CASSYTGNTGELFF	TGTGCCAGCAGTTACACCGGGAATACCGGGGAGCTGTTTTTT
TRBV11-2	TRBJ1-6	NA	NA	CASSLRGYSNSPLHF	TGTGCCAGCAGCTTAAGAGGGTACTCTAATTCACCCCTCCACTTT
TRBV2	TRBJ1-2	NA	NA	CASSERRYGYTF	TGTGCCAGCAGTGAGAGGCGCTATGGCTACACCTTC
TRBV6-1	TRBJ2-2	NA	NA	CASTIGGVNTGELFF	TGTGCCAGCACTATAGGGGGAGTGAACACCGGGGAGCTGTTTTTT
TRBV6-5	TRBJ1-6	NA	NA	CASSRKIGPLHF	TGTGCCAGCAGTCGCAAGATCGGGCCCCTCCACTTT
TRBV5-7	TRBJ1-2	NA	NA	CASSLNGLYGYTF	TGTGCCAGCAGCTTGAACGGCTTATATGGCTACACCTTC
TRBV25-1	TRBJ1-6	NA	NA	CASSEYMGRPPHF	TGTGCCAGCAGTGAATACATGGGAAGACCCCCCCACTTT
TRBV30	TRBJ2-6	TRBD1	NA	CASDDRAGANVLTF	TGTGCCTCCGACGACAGGGCTGGGGCCAACGTCCTGACTTTC
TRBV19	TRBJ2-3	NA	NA	CASNHRGTDTQYF	TGTGCCAGTAATCATAGAGGGACAGATACGCAGTATTTT